One sample yielded the 30 T cell receptor beta chains listed below, sequenced in a study of cytomegalovirus exposure and HLA in healthy donors. The PCR used 60 Vbeta and 13 Jbeta primers. Libraries were prepared by immunoSEQ multiplex PCR; TCRdb keeps only in-frame clonotypes and omits some of them. In all, the sample yields around 110,000 clones. Sequencing input: PBMCs. These receptors came from a man aged 25 to 45 in good health and CMV-seronegative.

This sequence joins TRBV12-5 and TRBJ2-1, with 7 bases aligning to TRBD1. CDR3 length: 15 residues. V was pared by 6 bases and J by 0 bases, with 5 bases of the junction left unmatched. Germline values: CDR1 LGHNT, CDR2 FRNRAP. CDR3 loop: CASGQDRASYNEQFF. Written as DNA, the CDR3 is TGTGCTAGTGGCCAAGACAGGGCCTCCTACAATGAGCAGTTCTTC.

This rearrangement joins TRBV5-1 to TRBJ2-7; TRBD1 matches 11 bases. After removal of 4 bases from V and 4 bases from J, the junction contained 1 base not matched to a gene. CDR3 length: 13 residues. Germline V gene sequence: CDR1 SGHRS, CDR2 YFSETQ. CDR3 bases: TGCGCCAGCAGCGGACAGGGGGCTTACGAGCAGTACTTC. This translates into CASSGQGAYEQYF.

This sequence joins TRBV5-1 and TRBJ2-5; perhaps TRBD1 as D (6 bases). V was trimmed by 3 bases and J by 3 bases, leaving 12 bases between them. Germline CDR1 reads SGHRS; CDR2 reads YFSETQ. CDR3 length: 14 amino acids. CDR3 in DNA: TGCGCCAGCAGCTCTCAGGGGCCCGAAGAGACCCAGTACTTC. Protein product: CASSSQGPEETQYF.

This rearrangement joins TRBV6-4 to TRBJ2-7; 7 nucleotides match TRBD1. The length of the CDR3 is 14 residues. V shed 5 bases and J 1 base; nucleotides not matched to a gene: 5. Germline V gene lookup returns CDR1 MRHNA and CDR2 SNTAGT. The CDR3 region is CASSPDRASYEQYF. CDR3 sequence (DNA): TGTGCCAGCAGTCCTGACAGGGCATCCTACGAGCAGTACTTC.

A remark on this clone: The junction does not match germline at one end; this may be a read error. In DNA, the CDR3 is TGTGCCAGCAGCTTAGACGGGAACGCTGAAGCTTTCTTT. As protein: CASSLDGNAEAFF. V usage is TRBV7-8 and J usage is TRBJ1-1; D remains unclear. The germline CDR1 and CDR2 sequences are SGHVS and FQNEAQ. The CDR3 runs to 13 residues.

Of note for this clone: At the DNA level, this CDR3 is encoded by other sequences in the same sample as well. The rearrangement uses TRBV19 and TRBJ2-5, with 9 bases fitting TRBD1. The CDR3 runs 14 residues. After removal of 4 bases from V and 2 bases from J, the junction contained 2 bases not matched to a gene. Germline V gene data show CDR1 as LNHDA and CDR2 as SQIVND (reference sequence). The CDR3 region is CASSTTGGQETQYF. The CDR3 DNA reads as TGTGCCAGTAGTACGACAGGGGGACAAGAGACCCAGTACTTC.

The chain couples TRBV9 to TRBJ1-5; 8 nucleotides agree with TRBD1. Unmatched junction bases numbered 5, after V lost 2 bases and J lost 7 bases. The germline V gene has CDR1 SGDLS and CDR2 YYNGEE. The CDR3 runs 14 residues. CDR3 sequence reads: CASSVGTGPQPQHF. DNA of the CDR3: TGTGCCAGCAGCGTTGGGACAGGCCCACAGCCCCAGCATTTT.

The chain uses TRBV5-1 and TRBJ1-1; 7 bases map to TRBD1. Losses at the gene ends were 6 bases for V and 5 bases for J; bases not matched to a gene: 10. CDR3 size: 14 residues. Germline CDR1 and CDR2: SGHRS and YFSETQ. The CDR3 region is CASTLTGDGTEAFF. The CDR3 region has the DNA TGCGCCAGCACCCTCACAGGGGATGGTACTGAAGCTTTCTTT.

V and J are TRBV10-3 and TRBJ2-1; 8 nucleotides line up with TRBD2. The J segment lost 6 bases and the V segment lost 7 bases, leaving 2 bases of the junction unmatched. Germline CDR1 reads ENHRY; CDR2 reads SYGVKD. This CDR3 is 12 amino acids long. For the CDR3, the DNA is TGTGCCATCACGGCGGGGGGCAATGAGCAGTTCTTC. Its translation is CAITAGGNEQFF.

The chain links TRBV5-4 to TRBJ1-2; 8 bases fit TRBD1. Germline CDR1 SGHNT, CDR2 YYREEE (reference sequence). V was pared by 4 bases and J by 5 bases, with 10 bases of the junction left unmatched. The CDR3 consists of 15 residues. The CDR3 bases are TGTGCCAGCAGCCCTCAAGGACAGGGCCGATATGGCTACACCTTC. Its protein product is CASSPQGQGRYGYTF.

V and J are TRBV6-1 and TRBJ1-1; D not resolved. The V gene lost 4 bases and the J gene lost 6 bases, with 15 bases spanning the gap. The CDR3 contains 14 residues. The germline CDR1 and CDR2 sequences are MNHNS and SASEGT. CDR3 residues: CASSGAQLGAEAFF. The DNA for the CDR3 is TGTGCCAGCAGTGGAGCACAGCTGGGCGCTGAAGCTTTCTTT.

The chain joins TRBV2 to TRBJ1-6; D uncertain. V was cut by 0 bases and J by 0 bases, with 12 bases left in between. Germline CDR1 is SNHLY and CDR2 is FYNNEI. CDR3 length: 18 residues. The CDR3 DNA reads as TGTGCCAGCAGTGAAGCGCTTAGAGGGAGCTCCTATAATTCACCCCTCCACTTT. Translating it yields CASSEALRGSSYNSPLHF.

The chain is built from TRBV4-1 and TRBJ2-1; TRBD1 might be the D (7 bases). V lost 6 bases, J lost 9 bases, and 18 bases lay in between. This CDR3 spans 14 amino acids. The germline CDR1 and CDR2 sequences are MGHRA and YSYEKL. The CDR3 DNA reads as TGCGCCAGCAGTTTGGGGGGACAGCGGAGTGAGCAGTTCTTC. Protein sequence: CASSLGGQRSEQFF.

On this clone: Other DNA sequences in this specimen translate into the identical CDR3. The V and J genes are TRBV2 and TRBJ2-5; 9 nucleotides line up with TRBD2. Trimming took 8 bases from V and 1 from J; bases not matched to a gene: 2. Germline V lookup: CDR1 SNHLY, CDR2 FYNNEI. This CDR3 is 13 amino acids long. The CDR3: CASGGLAQETQYF. The DNA for the CDR3 is TGTGCCAGCGGGGGACTAGCCCAAGAGACCCAGTACTTC.

The V and J genes are TRBV5-4 and TRBJ1-6, with 8 positions matching TRBD1. The trim removed 4 bases at V and 6 bases at J, leaving 3 bases unmatched. The germline CDR1 and CDR2 sequences are SGHNT and YYREEE (reference sequence). CDR3 length equals 14 residues. In nucleotides, the CDR3 is TGTGCCAGCAGCCGTGGACAGGGTAATTCACCCCTCCACTTT. Translation: CASSRGQGNSPLHF.

The chain employs TRBV19 and TRBJ2-3; no reliable D call. Germline loops: CDR1 LNHDA, CDR2 SQIVND (reference sequence). The length of the CDR3 is 14 residues. V shed 3 bases and J shed 0 bases, with 7 bases lying between them. CDR3 residues: CASSILPSTDTQYF. The CDR3 bases are TGTGCCAGTAGTATCCTACCTAGCACAGATACGCAGTATTTT.

The CDR3 loop reads CASSRGVPIYEQYF. The CDR3, as DNA: TGCGCCAGCAGCCGCGGGGTCCCAATATACGAGCAGTACTTC. The chain uses TRBV5-1 and TRBJ2-5; tentatively, D is TRBD2 (6 bases). The closer fit of TRBJ2-7 to the DNA end suggests the J call may be wrong. In germline, CDR1 is SGHRS, CDR2 YFSETQ. The CDR3 loop spans 14 amino acids.

The chain recombines TRBV15 with TRBJ1-2; D not resolved. Germline CDR1 LNHNV, CDR2 YYDKDF (reference sequence). V lost 0 bases, J lost 8 bases, and 7 bases lay in between. This CDR3 has 12 amino acids. CDR3 sequence: CATSRDSGGYTF. The CDR3 DNA reads TGTGCCACCAGCAGAGATTCAGGCGGCTACACCTTC.

The chain carries TRBV30 and TRBJ2-5, with 11 bases lining up with TRBD1. The closer fit of TRBJ2-7 to the DNA end suggests the J call may be wrong. Germline V gene sequence: CDR1 GTSNPN, CDR2 SVGIG (reference sequence). The CDR3 has 14 residues. Here the CDR3 reads CAWSKDRGQYEQYF. The CDR3 DNA follows: TGTGCCTGGAGTAAGGACAGGGGGCAATACGAGCAGTACTTC.

V gene TRBV28 combines with J gene TRBJ1-4, with D maybe TRBD1 (5 bases). V dropped 3 bases and J dropped 5 bases, with 16 bases sitting between them. Germline V gene sequence: CDR1 MDHEN, CDR2 SYDVKM. The CDR3 runs 16 residues. In DNA form, the CDR3 reads TGTGCCAGCAGTTTTAGACTCTGGGACTCAAATGAAAAACTGTTTTTT. Encoded protein: CASSFRLWDSNEKLFF.

The chain combines TRBV18 with TRBJ2-5; TRBD1 aligns across 8 bases. Germline CDR1 and CDR2: KGHSH and LQKENI. The CDR3 spans 15 residues. V lost 3 bases and J lost 5; bases outside the gene matches: 8. CDR3: CASSPLRGLYETQYF. CDR3 coding DNA: TGTGCCAGCTCACCGCTCAGGGGGCTTTACGAGACCCAGTACTTC.

V gene TRBV21-1 combines with J gene TRBJ1-2; whether TRBD1, the table's D call, matches the DNA was not checked. TRBV21-1 is given as a pseudogene. The CDR3 totals 16 residues. This CDR3 reads CASSKRVHRGQEGYTF. The CDR3 DNA reads TGTGCCAGCAGCAAAAGGGTGCACAGGGGGCAGGAGGGCTACACCTTC.

The chain is built from TRBV18 and TRBJ1-4; tentatively, D is TRBD1 (5 bases). The CDR3 sequence is 14 residues long. Per germline, CDR1 KGHSH and CDR2 LQKENI. V lost 3 bases and J 2 bases, leaving 7 bases between the germline ends. The CDR3 DNA reads TGTGCCAGCTCACCTCAGGGTACTAATGAAAAACTGTTTTTT. Amino acid sequence: CASSPQGTNEKLFF.

The chain links TRBV5-5 to TRBJ2-7, with 12 positions matching TRBD2. CDR1 is SGHKS and CDR2 is YYEKEE in the germline V gene (reference sequence). The trim removed 5 bases at V and 2 bases at J, leaving 5 bases unmatched. This CDR3 is built from 15 residues. The CDR3 loop reads CASRFGLAGTYEQYF. The CDR3 DNA reads TGTGCCAGCAGATTTGGACTAGCGGGGACCTACGAGCAGTACTTC.

The chain combines TRBV25-1 with TRBJ1-1; D is unresolved. Trimming removed 6 bases from V and 4 bases from J, with 12 bases in between. CDR3 length equals 13 residues. Germline loops: CDR1 MGHDK, CDR2 SYGVNS. Written as DNA, the CDR3 is TGTGCCAGCAGCCAACCCGCCGGCACTGAAGCTTTCTTT. Translation: CASSQPAGTEAFF.

The V and J genes are TRBV9 and TRBJ2-7; possible D gene TRBD2, 6 bases. Trimming stripped 0 bases from V and 4 bases from J, with 17 bases between. The CDR3 runs to 16 residues. The germline CDR1 and CDR2 sequences are SGDLS and YYNGEE. In DNA, the CDR3 is TGTGCCAGCAGCGTAGATTGGGAGGACGGATTGTACGAGCAGTACTTC. Its protein is CASSVDWEDGLYEQYF.

The chain combines TRBV18 with TRBJ1-1; no reliable D call. With 3 bases removed from V and 4 bases from J, the gap between germline ends came to 12 bases. There are 14 residues in the CDR3. The V gene's germline CDR1 is KGHSH and CDR2 LQKENI. CDR3 amino acids: CASSPDLGGTEAFF. As DNA, the CDR3 is TGTGCCAGCTCACCCGACCTAGGCGGCACTGAAGCTTTCTTT.

This rearrangement joins TRBV5-1 to TRBJ2-5; tentatively, D is TRBD2 (7 bases). Germline assignment: CDR1 SGHRS and CDR2 YFSETQ. The length of the CDR3 is 14 residues. V lost 7 bases, J lost 3 bases, and 16 bases lay in between. CDR3 protein: CASVRGGVEETQYF. As DNA, the CDR3 is TGCGCCAGCGTGAGGGGGGGCGTGGAAGAGACCCAGTACTTC.

V gene TRBV10-2 combines with J gene TRBJ2-7, with 7 bases matching TRBD1. CDR1 WSHSY and CDR2 SAAADI come from the germline V gene. V shed 10 bases and J 5 bases; nucleotides not matched to a gene: 8. This CDR3 contains 12 residues. The CDR3 protein is CAINRGNDEQYF. Here the CDR3 DNA reads TGCGCCATCAACAGGGGTAATGACGAGCAGTACTTC.

The chain has TRBV7-9 and TRBJ2-5; no clear D gene. With the DNA end fitting TRBJ2-7 better, the J assignment may be wrong. Germline V gene lookup returns CDR1 SEHNR and CDR2 FQNEAQ (reference sequence). The CDR3 is 13 amino acids. In nucleotides, the CDR3 is TGTGCCAGCAGCTTTTTACAGACCTACGAGCAGTACTTC. Its protein product is CASSFLQTYEQYF.